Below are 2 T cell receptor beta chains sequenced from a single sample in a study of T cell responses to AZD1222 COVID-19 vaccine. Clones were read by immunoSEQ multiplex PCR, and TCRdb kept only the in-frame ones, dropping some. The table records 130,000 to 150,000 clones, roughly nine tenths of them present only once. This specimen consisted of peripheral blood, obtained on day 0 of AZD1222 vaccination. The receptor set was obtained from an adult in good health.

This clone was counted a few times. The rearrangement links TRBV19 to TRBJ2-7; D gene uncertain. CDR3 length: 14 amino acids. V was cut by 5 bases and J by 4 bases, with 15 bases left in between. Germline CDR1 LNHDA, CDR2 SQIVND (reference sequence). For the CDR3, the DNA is TGTGCCAGTAGTCCGTCTGGTGGTGGGTACGAGCAGTACTTC. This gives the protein CASSPSGGGYEQYF.

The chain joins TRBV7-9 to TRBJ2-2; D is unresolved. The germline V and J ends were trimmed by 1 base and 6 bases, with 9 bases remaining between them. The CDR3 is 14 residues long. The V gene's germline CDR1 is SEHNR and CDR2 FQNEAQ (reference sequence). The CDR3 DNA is TGTGCCAGCAGCTTAGTAGGTTGGGCCGGGGAGCTGTTTTTT. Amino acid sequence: CASSLVGWAGELFF. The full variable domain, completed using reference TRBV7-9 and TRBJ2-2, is DTGVSQNPRHKITKRGQNVTFRCDPISEHNRLYWYRQTLGQGPEFLTYFQNEAQLEKSRLLSDRFSAERPKGSFSTLEIQRTEQGDSAMYLCASSLVGWAGELFFGEGSRLTVL.